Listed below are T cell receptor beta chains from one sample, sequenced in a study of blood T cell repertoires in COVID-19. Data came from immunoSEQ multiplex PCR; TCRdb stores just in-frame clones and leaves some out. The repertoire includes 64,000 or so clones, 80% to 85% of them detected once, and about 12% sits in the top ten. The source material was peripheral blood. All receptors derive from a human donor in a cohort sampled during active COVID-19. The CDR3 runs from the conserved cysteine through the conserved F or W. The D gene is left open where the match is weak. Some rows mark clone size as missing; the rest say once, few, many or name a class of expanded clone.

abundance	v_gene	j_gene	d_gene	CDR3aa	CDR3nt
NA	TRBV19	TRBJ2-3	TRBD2	CASRNLAGGLHSTDTQYF	TGTGCCAGTCGAAATCTAGCGGGGGGCCTTCATAGCACAGATACGCAGTATTTT
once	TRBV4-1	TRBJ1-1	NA	CASSPTHRGVGPTEAFF	TGCGCCAGCAGCCCTACCCACCGTGGAGTGGGGCCGACTGAAGCTTTCTTT
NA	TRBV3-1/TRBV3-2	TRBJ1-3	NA	CASSQGNTIYF	TGTGCCAGCAGCCAGGGCAACACCATATATTTT
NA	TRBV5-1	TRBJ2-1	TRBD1	CASSRDSSYNEQFF	TGCGCCAGTTCCCGGGACAGCTCCTACAATGAGCAGTTCTTC
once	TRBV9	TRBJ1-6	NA	CASSARQDTAPLHF	TGTGCCAGCAGCGCGAGACAGGATACGGCACCCCTCCACTTT
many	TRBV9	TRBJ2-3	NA	CASSVGGSTTDTQYF	TGTGCCAGCAGCGTAGGAGGTAGTACGACAGATACGCAGTATTTT
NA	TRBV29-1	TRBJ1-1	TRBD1	CSSTSGGANTEAFF	TGCAGCTCCACCTCAGGGGGCGCGAACACTGAAGCTTTCTTT
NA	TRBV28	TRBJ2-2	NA	CASIRSGELFF	TGTGCCAGCATTCGGTCCGGGGAGCTGTTTTTT
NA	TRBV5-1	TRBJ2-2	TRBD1	CASRERGQNTGELFF	TGCGCCAGCAGGGAGAGGGGGCAGAACACCGGGGAGCTGTTTTTT
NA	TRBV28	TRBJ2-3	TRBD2	CASSSSGGSRGTDTQYF	TGTGCCAGCAGCTCTAGCGGGGGGTCCCGGGGCACAGATACGCAGTATTTT
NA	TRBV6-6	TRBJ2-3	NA	CASSYTGVDTQYF	TGTGCCAGCAGTTACACGGGAGTGGATACGCAGTATTTT
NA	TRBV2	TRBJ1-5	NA	CASRGGDQPQHF	TGTGCCAGCAGGGGGGGAGATCAGCCCCAGCATTTT
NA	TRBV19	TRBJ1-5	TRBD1	CASSPRTGNDQPQHF	TGTGCCAGTAGCCCCCGGACAGGGAACGATCAGCCCCAGCATTTT
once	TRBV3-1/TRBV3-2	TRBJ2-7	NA	CASSRWGAPEQYF	TGTGCCAGCAGCCGTTGGGGAGCACCCGAGCAGTACTTC
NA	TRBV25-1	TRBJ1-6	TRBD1	CASSERKGAHSPLHF	TGTGCCAGCAGTGAAAGGAAGGGGGCGCATTCACCCCTCCACTTT
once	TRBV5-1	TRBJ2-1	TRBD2	CASSLGGLASYNEQFF	TGCGCCAGCAGCTTGGGGGGACTAGCGAGTTACAATGAGCAGTTCTTC
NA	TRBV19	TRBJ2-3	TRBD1	CASSVDRRWTDTQYF	TGTGCCAGTAGTGTGGACAGGAGGTGGACAGATACGCAGTATTTT
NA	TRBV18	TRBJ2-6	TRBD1	CASSPQQGGAGANVLTF	TGTGCCAGCTCACCCCAACAAGGGGGCGCTGGGGCCAACGTCCTGACTTTC
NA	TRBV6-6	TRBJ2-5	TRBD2	CASSYSNGGIQETQYF	TGTGCCAGCAGTTACTCGAACGGGGGGATTCAAGAGACCCAGTACTTC
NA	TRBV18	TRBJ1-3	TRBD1	CASTRDRVGNTIYF	TGTGCCAGCACCCGGGACAGGGTTGGAAACACCATATATTTT
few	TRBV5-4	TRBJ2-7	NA	CASSLWNRFSYEQYF	TGTGCCAGCAGCTTGTGGAACAGGTTCTCCTACGAGCAGTACTTC
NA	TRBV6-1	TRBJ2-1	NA	CASSDGWAAYNEQFF	TGTGCCAGCAGTGATGGGTGGGCCGCGTACAATGAGCAGTTCTTC
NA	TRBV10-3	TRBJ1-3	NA	CAIGGGNTIYF	TGTGCCATCGGGGGGGGAAACACCATATATTTT
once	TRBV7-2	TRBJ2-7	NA	CASSLAVTGSTYEQYF	TGTGCCAGCAGCTTAGCGGTGACAGGTTCTACCTACGAGCAGTACTTC
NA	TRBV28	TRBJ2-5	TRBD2	CASSLEGTSGGETQYF	TGTGCCAGCAGTTTAGAGGGGACTAGCGGGGGGGAGACCCAGTACTTC
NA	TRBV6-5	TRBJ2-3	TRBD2	CASARLAGYTDTQYF	TGTGCCAGCGCCCGACTAGCGGGTTACACAGATACGCAGTATTTT
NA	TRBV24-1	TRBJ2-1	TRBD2	CATSDLTSGVRGEQFF	TGTGCCACCAGTGATTTGACTAGCGGGGTAAGAGGTGAGCAGTTCTTC
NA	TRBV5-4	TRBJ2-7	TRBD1	CASSSAGGLSEQYF	TGTGCCAGCAGCTCAGCAGGGGGTCTCTCCGAGCAGTACTTC
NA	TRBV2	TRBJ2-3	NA	CASSESPVSTDTQYF	TGTGCCAGCAGTGAATCCCCAGTGTCCACAGATACGCAGTATTTT
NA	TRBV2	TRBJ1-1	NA	CASIKDTDEAFF	TGTGCCAGCATCAAAGACACCGACGAAGCTTTCTTT
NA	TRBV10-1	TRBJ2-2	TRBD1	CASSDGTGVNTGELFF	TGCGCCAGCAGTGATGGGACAGGGGTGAACACCGGGGAGCTGTTTTTT
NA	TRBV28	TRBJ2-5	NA	CASSNDRLQETQYF	TGTGCCAGCAGTAATGACAGGCTACAAGAGACCCAGTACTTC
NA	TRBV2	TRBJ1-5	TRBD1	CASSAGTGSNQPQHF	TGTGCCAGCAGTGCTGGGACAGGGAGCAATCAGCCCCAGCATTTT
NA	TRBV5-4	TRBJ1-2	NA	CASSYRDNYGYTF	TGTGCCAGCAGCTACAGAGATAACTATGGCTACACCTTC
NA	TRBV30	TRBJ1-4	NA	CAWSTRGTAIREKLFF	TGTGCCTGGAGTACCCGGGGGACGGCCATCCGAGAAAAACTGTTTTTT
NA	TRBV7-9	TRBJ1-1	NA	CASSLGHLTEAFF	TGTGCCAGCAGCTTAGGGCACCTCACTGAAGCTTTCTTT
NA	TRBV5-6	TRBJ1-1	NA	CASSWRAGTEAFF	TGTGCCAGCAGCTGGCGGGCTGGAACTGAAGCTTTCTTT
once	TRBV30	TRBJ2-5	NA	CAWSGGLQETQYF	TGTGCCTGGAGTGGTGGGCTGCAAGAGACCCAGTACTTC
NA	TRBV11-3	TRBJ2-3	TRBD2	CASSLQGLAGGPDTQYF	TGTGCCAGCAGCTTACAGGGACTAGCGGGGGGCCCAGATACGCAGTATTTT
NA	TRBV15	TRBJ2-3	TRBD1	CATSTPDRGSDTQYF	TGTGCCACCAGCACCCCCGACAGGGGGTCGGATACGCAGTATTTT
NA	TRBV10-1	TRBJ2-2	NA	CASSENLNTGELFF	TGCGCCAGCAGTGAAAATCTTAACACCGGGGAGCTGTTTTTT
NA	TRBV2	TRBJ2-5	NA	CASSPLAPPQETQYF	TGTGCCAGCAGTCCCCTAGCGCCCCCCCAAGAGACCCAGTACTTC
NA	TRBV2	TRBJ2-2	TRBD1	CASRDRENTGELFF	TGTGCCAGCCGGGACAGGGAGAACACCGGGGAGCTGTTTTTT
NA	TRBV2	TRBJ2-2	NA	CASSEERWGELFF	TGTGCCAGCAGTGAAGAGCGTTGGGGGGAGCTGTTTTTT
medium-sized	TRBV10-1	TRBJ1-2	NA	CASSVTRGYGYTF	TGCGCCAGCAGTGTTACGCGGGGCTATGGCTACACCTTC
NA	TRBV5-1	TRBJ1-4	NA	CASSPMDSFNEKLFF	TGCGCCAGCAGCCCTATGGACAGCTTTAATGAAAAACTGTTTTTT
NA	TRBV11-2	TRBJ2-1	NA	CASSLQGWNEQFF	TGTGCCAGCAGCTTACAGGGCTGGAATGAGCAGTTCTTC
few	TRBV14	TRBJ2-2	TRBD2	CASSQVLAGSVTGELFF	TGTGCCAGCAGCCAAGTTCTAGCGGGGTCGGTCACCGGGGAGCTGTTTTTT
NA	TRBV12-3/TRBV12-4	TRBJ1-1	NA	CASSLLGETEAFF	TGTGCCAGCAGTTTACTTGGGGAGACTGAAGCTTTCTTT
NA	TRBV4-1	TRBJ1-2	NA	CASSQDPGTYYGYTF	TGCGCCAGCAGCCAAGACCCTGGGACATACTATGGCTACACCTTC
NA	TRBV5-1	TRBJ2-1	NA	CASSLSLGGLDEQFF	TGCGCCAGCAGCTTGAGCCTAGGGGGTCTCGATGAGCAGTTCTTC
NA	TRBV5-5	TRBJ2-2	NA	CASSLRGGSGELFF	TGTGCCAGCAGCCTAAGGGGGGGAAGCGGGGAGCTGTTTTTT